Below are 10 T cell receptor delta chains sequenced from a single sample in a study of gamma-delta chains in newborns, infants, children. TCRdb used CATT to re-call clones from the reads. Seen here are roughly 6,100 delta-chain clones, 2.5% to 3% observed once, and the top ten hold roughly 16%. Sample: blood. The origin of the receptors is a child who was a newborn, infant or young child, either healthy, febrile or measles-vaccinated (not recorded which).

This clone turned up a few times. A much larger clone is a single base away; this may be a read error. The chain carries TRDV2 and TRDJ2; 10 bases line up with TRDD3. Unmatched junction bases numbered 8, after V lost 3 bases and J lost 2 bases. The CDR3 covers 17 residues. Looked up from germline, CDR1 is GEAIGNYY and CDR2 is EKD. CDR3 in amino acids: CACDLGGYPRLTAQLFF. In nucleotides, the CDR3 is TGTGCCTGTGACCTTGGGGGATACCCCCGGTTGACAGCACAACTCTTCTTT.

About this clone: A much larger clone is a single base away; this may be a read error. Other DNA sequences in this specimen translate into the identical CDR3. The CDR3 spells CACDTVVLGDTKTAQLFF. CDR3 sequence (DNA): TGTGCCTGTGACACCGTTGTACTGGGAGATACGAAAACAGCACAACTCTTCTTT. This sequence joins TRDV2 and TRDJ2; tentatively, D is TRDD3 (6 bases). Germline CDR1 is GEAIGNYY and CDR2 is EKD. CDR3 size: 18 residues. Trimming left V 0 bases short and J 5 bases short, with 21 bases between.

This clone was seen only a few times. Other DNA sequences in this specimen translate into the identical CDR3. Written as DNA, the CDR3 is TGTGCCTGTGACACTCTACTGGGGGATAAGGCTCTGACAGCACAACTCTTCTTT. Its protein is CACDTLLGDKALTAQLFF. This chain links TRDV2 with TRDJ2; 11 nucleotides match TRDD3. Trimming took 1 base from V and 3 from J; bases not matched to a gene: 9. CDR3 length: 18 amino acids. Germline V CDR1 and CDR2: GEAIGNYY, EKD.

On this clone itself: TCRdb assigns this DNA the protein of a much larger clone, which departs from its translation at residue 3; this likely reflects a read error, and the protein shown comes from translating the DNA. The CDR3 DNA sequence: TGTGCCCGTGACAATACTGGGGGATACTCCTGGGACACCCGACAGATGTTTTTC. Residues: CARDNTGGYSWDTRQMFF. V gene TRDV2 combines with J gene TRDJ3, with 11 bases aligning to TRDD3. This CDR3 spans 18 amino acids. CDR1 is GEAIGNYY and CDR2 is EKD in the germline V gene.

This clone was counted between two and nine times. The same CDR3 is also encoded by other DNA sequences in this sample. The chain recombines TRDV2 with TRDJ3; 13 bases agree with TRDD3. The CDR3 runs to 20 residues. The germline V gene encodes CDR1 GEAIGNYY and CDR2 EKD. V was pared by 0 bases and J by 0 bases, with 4 bases of the junction left unmatched. CDR3 sequence reads: CACDTAYWGIRSWDTRQMFF. CDR3 in DNA: TGTGCCTGTGACACCGCATACTGGGGGATACGCTCCTGGGACACCCGACAGATGTTTTTC.

This clone was found a few times. With a far larger clone one base away, a read error is the likely cause. This sample includes further DNA sequences coding for the same CDR3. The chain has TRDV2 and TRDJ1; TRDD3 is a possible D gene (6 bases). This CDR3 is built from 14 residues. The V gene's germline CDR1 is GEAIGNYY and CDR2 EKD. Here the CDR3 DNA reads TGCGCCTGTGACACCGTGGGGGTCGTCGATAAACTCATCTTT. Protein: CACDTVGVVDKLIF.

This clone showed up just a few times. At one end, the junction sequence differs from germline, possibly due to a read error. The rearrangement uses TRDV2 and TRDJ3; 8 positions agree with TRDD3. This CDR3 comprises 19 residues. The V gene's germline CDR1 is GEAIGNYY and CDR2 EKD. Here the CDR3 DNA reads TGTGCCTGTGACACCTGGGGGATTGAAAGCTCCCGGGACACCCGACAGATGTTTTTC. Its protein product is CACDTWGIESSRDTRQMFF.

This clone was seen only a few times. It may be a read error: a sequence one base away is much more abundant. The rearrangement uses TRDV2 and TRDJ3, with 10 bases fitting TRDD3. CDR3 length equals 19 residues. CDR1 and CDR2 (germline): GEAIGNYY, EKD. V lost 0 bases and J lost 0; bases outside the gene matches: 4. CDR3 protein: CACDTWGIHGSWDTRQMFF. The CDR3 DNA sequence: TGTGCCTGTGACACCTGGGGGATACACGGCTCCTGGGACACCCGACAGATGTTTTTC.

The J gene was recorded as TRDJ3; no V gene was called; the DNA was not compared with TRDD3, the D call given in the table. This CDR3 is built from 20 residues. The CDR3 DNA follows: TGTGCCTGTGTCTCACTGGGGGATACCCAAAGCCCCTGGGACACCCGACAGATGTTTTTC. This codes for CACVSLGDTQSPWDTRQMFF.

Relative to its sample, this clone is medium-sized (0.01 to 0.1%). The chain carries TRDV2 and TRDJ3, with 7 bases fitting TRDD3. The J segment lost 0 bases and the V segment lost 0 bases, leaving 7 bases of the junction unmatched. The CDR3 contains 19 residues. Germline V lookup: CDR1 GEAIGNYY, CDR2 EKD. Written as DNA, the CDR3 is TGTGCCTGTGACACCGCGGAGGGATACACCTCCTGGGACACCCGACAGATGTTTTTC. This translates into CACDTAEGYTSWDTRQMFF.